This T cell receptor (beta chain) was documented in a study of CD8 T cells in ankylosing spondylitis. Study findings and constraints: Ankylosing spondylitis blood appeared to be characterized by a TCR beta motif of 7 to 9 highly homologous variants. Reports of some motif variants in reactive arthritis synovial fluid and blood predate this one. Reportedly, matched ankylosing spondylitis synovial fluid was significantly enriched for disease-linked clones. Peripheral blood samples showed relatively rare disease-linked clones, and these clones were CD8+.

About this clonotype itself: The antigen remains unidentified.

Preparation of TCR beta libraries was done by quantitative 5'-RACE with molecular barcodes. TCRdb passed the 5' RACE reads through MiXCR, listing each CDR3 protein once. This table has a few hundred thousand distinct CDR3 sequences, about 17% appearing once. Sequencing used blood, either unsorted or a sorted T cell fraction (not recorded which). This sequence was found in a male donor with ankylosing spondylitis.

CDR3 sequence: CASSRDWGEDGYTF. The CDR3 DNA reads as TGTGCCAGCAGCCGCGACTGGGGCGAGGATGGCTACACCTTC. This chain links TRBV3-1 with TRBJ1-2, with D perhaps TRBD1 (5 bases). Germline loops: CDR1 LGHDT, CDR2 YNNKEL (reference sequence). This CDR3 has 14 amino acids. V was pared by 4 bases and J by 6 bases, with 15 bases between.